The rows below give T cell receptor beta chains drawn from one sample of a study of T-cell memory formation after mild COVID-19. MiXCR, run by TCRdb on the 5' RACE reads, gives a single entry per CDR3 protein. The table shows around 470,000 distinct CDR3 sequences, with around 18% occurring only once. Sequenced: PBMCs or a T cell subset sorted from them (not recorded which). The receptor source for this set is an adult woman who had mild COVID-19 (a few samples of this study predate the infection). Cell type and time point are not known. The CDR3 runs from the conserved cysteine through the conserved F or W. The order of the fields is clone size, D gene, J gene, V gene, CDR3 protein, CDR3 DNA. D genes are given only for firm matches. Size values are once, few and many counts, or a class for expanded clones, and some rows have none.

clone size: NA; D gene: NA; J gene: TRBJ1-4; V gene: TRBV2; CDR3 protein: CASSEALRAIEKLFF; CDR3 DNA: TGTGCCAGCAGTGAAGCGCTTCGGGCAATTGAAAAACTGTTTTTT
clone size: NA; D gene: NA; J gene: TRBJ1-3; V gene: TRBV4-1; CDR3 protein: CASSQVRITYGNTIYF; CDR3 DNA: TGCGCCAGCAGCCAAGTTAGGATTACCTACGGAAACACCATATATTTT
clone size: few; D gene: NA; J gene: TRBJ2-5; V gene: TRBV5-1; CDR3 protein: CASTPSTGSFETQYF; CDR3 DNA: TGCGCCAGCACCCCTTCGACCGGGAGCTTTGAGACCCAGTACTTC
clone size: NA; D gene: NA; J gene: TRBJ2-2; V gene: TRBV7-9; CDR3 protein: CASSFRDFDTGELFF; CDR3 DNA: TGTGCCAGCAGCTTTCGGGACTTTGACACCGGGGAGCTGTTTTTT
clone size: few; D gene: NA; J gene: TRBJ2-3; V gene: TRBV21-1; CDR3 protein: CASSKATSANSTDTQYF; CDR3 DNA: TGTGCCAGCAGCAAAGCGACTAGCGCAAATAGCACAGATACGCAGTATTTT
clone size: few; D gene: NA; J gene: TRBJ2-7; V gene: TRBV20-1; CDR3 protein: CSASEGDEQYF; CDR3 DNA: TGCAGTGCTAGTGAGGGGGACGAGCAGTACTTC
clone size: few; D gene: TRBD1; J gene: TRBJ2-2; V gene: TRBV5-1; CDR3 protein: CASSLTGTGKGELFF; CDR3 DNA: TGCGCCAGCAGCCTCACCGGGACAGGGAAGGGGGAGCTGTTTTTT
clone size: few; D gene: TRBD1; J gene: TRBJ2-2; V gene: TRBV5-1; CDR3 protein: CASSATGDTGELFF; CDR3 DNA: TGCGCCAGCAGCGCGACAGGGGACACCGGGGAGCTGTTTTTT
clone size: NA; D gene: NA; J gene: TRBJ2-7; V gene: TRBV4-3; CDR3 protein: CASSQDRAESYEQYF; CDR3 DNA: TGCGCCAGCAGCCAAGATAGGGCAGAGTCCTACGAGCAGTACTTC
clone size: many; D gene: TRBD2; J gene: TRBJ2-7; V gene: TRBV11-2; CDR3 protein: CASSRTSGKLYEQYF; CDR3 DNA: TGTGCCAGCAGCCGGACTAGCGGGAAGTTGTACGAGCAGTACTTC
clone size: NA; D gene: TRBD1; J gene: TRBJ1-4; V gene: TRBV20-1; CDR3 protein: CSARGRQGITTNEKLFF; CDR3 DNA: TGCAGTGCTAGAGGGAGACAGGGGATAACAACTAATGAAAAACTGTTTTTT
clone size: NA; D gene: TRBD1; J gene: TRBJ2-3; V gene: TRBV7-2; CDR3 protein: CASRLEGTGYTDTQYF; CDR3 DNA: TGTGCCAGCAGACTCGAAGGGACAGGGTATACAGATACGCAGTATTTT
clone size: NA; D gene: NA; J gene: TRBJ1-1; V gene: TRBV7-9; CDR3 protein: CASSPNSGQPNTEAFF; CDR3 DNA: TGTGCCAGCAGCCCCAATTCGGGACAACCTAACACTGAAGCTTTCTTT
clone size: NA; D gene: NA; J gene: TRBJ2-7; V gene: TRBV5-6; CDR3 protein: CASSSSGEQYF; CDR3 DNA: TGTGCCAGCAGCTCCTCCGGGGAGCAGTACTTC
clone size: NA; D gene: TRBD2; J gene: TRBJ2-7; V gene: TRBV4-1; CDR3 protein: CASSHTLRGGLRRLYEQYF; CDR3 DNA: TGCGCCAGCAGCCATACTCTGCGGGGGGGGTTGCGCAGGCTTTACGAGCAGTACTTC
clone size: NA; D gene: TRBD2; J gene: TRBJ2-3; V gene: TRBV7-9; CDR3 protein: CASSQSTSGITDTQYF; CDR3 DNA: TGTGCCAGCAGCCAATCCACTAGCGGGATCACAGATACGCAGTATTTT
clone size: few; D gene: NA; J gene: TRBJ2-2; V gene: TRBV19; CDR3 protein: CASNSRAGELFF; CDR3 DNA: TGTGCCAGTAATTCGCGGGCCGGGGAGCTGTTTTTT
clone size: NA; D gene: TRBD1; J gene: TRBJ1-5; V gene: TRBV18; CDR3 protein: CASSSQGVYSNQPQHF; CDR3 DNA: TGTGCCAGCTCATCCCAGGGGGTTTATAGCAATCAGCCCCAGCATTTT
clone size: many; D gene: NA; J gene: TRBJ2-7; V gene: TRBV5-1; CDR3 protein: CASSFGSAGLYEQYF; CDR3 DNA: TGCGCCAGCAGCTTTGGCAGCGCGGGCCTCTACGAGCAGTACTTC
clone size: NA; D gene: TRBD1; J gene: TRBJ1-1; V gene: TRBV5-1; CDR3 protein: CASSLARNEGQGRNTEAFF; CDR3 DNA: TGCGCCAGCAGCTTGGCCCGTAATGAGGGACAGGGTAGGAACACTGAAGCTTTCTTT
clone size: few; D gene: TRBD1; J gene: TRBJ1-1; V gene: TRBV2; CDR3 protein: CASRNTGGLEAFF; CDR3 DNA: TGTGCCAGCAGGAATACAGGGGGCTTGGAAGCTTTCTTT
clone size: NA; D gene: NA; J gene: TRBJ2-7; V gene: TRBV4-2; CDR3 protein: CASSQGLDQYF; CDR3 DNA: TGTGCCAGCAGCCAAGGATTAGACCAGTACTTC
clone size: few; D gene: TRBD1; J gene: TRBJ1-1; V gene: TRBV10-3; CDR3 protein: CAISESDRVSRMNTEAFF; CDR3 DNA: TGTGCCATCAGTGAGTCGGACAGGGTCTCCAGGATGAACACTGAAGCTTTCTTT